This is a list of T cell receptor beta chains from one sample in a study of T cells in localized non-small cell lung cancer. Here immunoSEQ multiplex PCR was the method, and the copy in TCRdb shows in-frame clones only, minus some. Counted here are 2,500 to 3,000 clones, roughly 30% occurring once; the ten biggest clones make up less than 8%. Sample: lung tumor tissue, taken before any cancer treatment. The receptors stem from a man aged 35-75 years with stage II squamous cell lung carcinoma. The CDR3 runs from the conserved cysteine through the conserved F or W. D genes are given only for firm matches. Only some rows state a clone size, as once, few, many or a class for expanded clones.

j_call	v_call	d_call	clone_size	cdr3_nt	cdr3_aa
TRBJ2-3	TRBV18	TRBD2	-	TGTGCCAGCTCGCTACCGGGACTAGCGTCGATTGACACAGATACGCAGTATTTT	CASSLPGLASIDTDTQYF
TRBJ2-3	TRBV4-1	TRBD2	-	TGCGCCAGCAGCCTTTTAGCGGGGGACGGGGGCACAGATACGCAGTATTTT	CASSLLAGDGGTDTQYF
TRBJ1-1	TRBV5-1	TRBD1	-	TGCGCCAGCAGCTTAACCCAGGGGGCGCCTCGCCTGGCTTTCTTT	CASSLTQGAPRLAFF
TRBJ2-7	TRBV30	TRBD1	few	TGTGCCTGGACCAAAGCAGGGACAGTAAACTCCTACGAGCAGTACTTC	CAWTKAGTVNSYEQYF
TRBJ2-7	TRBV12-1	-	-	TGTGCCAGCAGCTTTGGTGTGTGTCGGGAGGCCTCCTACGAGCAGTACTTC	CASSFGVCREASYEQYF
TRBJ1-2	TRBV15	TRBD1	-	TGTGCCACCAGCAGATACGCGGACAGGGGGCTAAGAGGCTACACCTTC	CATSRYADRGLRGYTF
TRBJ1-5	TRBV19	-	-	TGTGCCAGTAGGGAGGTAAGAAGTCAGCCCCAGCATTTT	CASREVRSQPQHF
TRBJ1-3	TRBV11-3	TRBD1	medium-sized	TGTGCCAGCAGCCATGAGGGGGCTGGTGGAAACACCATATATTTT	CASSHEGAGGNTIYF
TRBJ2-5	TRBV11-3	TRBD2	medium-sized	TGTGCCAGCAGCTTTAACAGCGGGGGCCAAGAGACCCAGTACTTC	CASSFNSGGQETQYF
TRBJ2-3	TRBV19	-	-	TGTGCCAGTAGGAGGGGAGACAGACCTCGCACAGATACGCAGTATTTT	CASRRGDRPRTDTQYF
TRBJ2-5	TRBV30	-	-	TGTGCCTGGAGTGTACTTAGCCTGGAGACCCAGTACTTC	CAWSVLSLETQYF
TRBJ2-6	TRBV28	-	hyperexpanded	TGTGCCAGCACCATCTCTGGGGCCAACGTCCTGACTTTC	CASTISGANVLTF
TRBJ2-5	TRBV9	TRBD2	-	TGTGCCAGCAGTCCTTACGGGACTAGCGGGGGGAGAGAGACCCAGTACTTC	CASSPYGTSGGRETQYF
TRBJ2-1	TRBV11-3	TRBD2	-	TGTGCCAGCAGCTTAGTGGGTAGCGGGAGTAATGAGCAGTTCTTC	CASSLVGSGSNEQFF
TRBJ2-6	TRBV11-3	-	medium-sized	TGTGCCAGCAGCCAGGAGGCCGGGGCCAACGTCCTGACTTTC	CASSQEAGANVLTF
TRBJ1-1	TRBV6-8	TRBD1	few	TGTGCCATCAGGGGGGACTTAGGGAACACTGAAGCTTTCTTT	CAIRGDLGNTEAFF
TRBJ2-2	TRBV6-8	TRBD2	-	TGTGCCAGCAGTTACTCGGGACTAGCGGGGACCACCGGGGAGCTGTTTTTT	CASSYSGLAGTTGELFF
TRBJ2-7	TRBV6-8	-	large	TGTGCCAGCAGTTACGGTTCTGCACTGGTCGAGCAGTACTTC	CASSYGSALVEQYF
TRBJ2-7	TRBV6-8	-	-	TGTGCCAGCAGTCCCCCCCATACAGGTCCTCGGACCTACGAGCAGTACTTC	CASSPPHTGPRTYEQYF
TRBJ1-5	TRBV28	TRBD1	-	TGTGCCAGCAGCAGAACGACAGGGGGCTCTCAGCCCCAGCATTTT	CASSRTTGGSQPQHF
TRBJ2-3	TRBV4-1	-	medium-sized	TGCGCCAGCAGCCAAGAGGTGGTGGTACGAGATACGCAGTATTTT	CASSQEVVVRDTQYF
TRBJ1-5	TRBV28	-	-	TGTGCCAGCAGCACAATGGACCGGCCCCAGCATTTT	CASSTMDRPQHF
TRBJ2-7	TRBV9	-	-	TGTGCCAGCAGCGCCGGCGGTCTTGCCTACGAGCAGTACTTC	CASSAGGLAYEQYF
TRBJ2-7	TRBV28	TRBD2	few	TGTGCCAGCAGGAATAGCGGGAGTAGGTACGAGCAGTACTTC	CASRNSGSRYEQYF
TRBJ1-1	TRBV6-7	-	few	TGTGCCAGCAGTTATAGGAGAGAAGCTTTCTTT	CASSYRREAFF
TRBJ2-2	TRBV14	TRBD1	-	TGTGCCAGCAGCCAAGGACAGGGGGCGCAGACCGGGGAGCTGTTTTTT	CASSQGQGAQTGELFF
TRBJ2-3	TRBV2	TRBD1	few	TGTGCCAGCAGCTGGACAGGCGGCACAGATACGCAGTATTTT	CASSWTGGTDTQYF
TRBJ1-6	TRBV9	-	medium-sized	TGTGCCAGCAGCGTAGCTAGCGATGCTAGCTCCTATAATTCACCCCTCCACTTT	CASSVASDASSYNSPLHF
TRBJ1-5	TRBV12-5	-	-	TGTGCTAGTGGGCCCCAGTGGCCCCAGCATTTT	CASGPQWPQHF
TRBJ2-1	TRBV9	-	few	TGTGCCAGCAGTGGGCCTAGCCTATCCTACAATGAGCAGTTCTTC	CASSGPSLSYNEQFF
TRBJ2-7	TRBV11-3	TRBD2	few	TGTGCCAGCAGCCTTCTAGCGGGGGAGCACAACGAGCAGTACTTC	CASSLLAGEHNEQYF
TRBJ2-7	TRBV7-6	TRBD1	-	TGTGCCAGCAGTCTATGGACAGGCAACTTTTACGAGCAGTACTTC	CASSLWTGNFYEQYF
TRBJ2-7	TRBV18	-	-	TGTGCCAGCTCACCGACAGTAGATTACTACGAGCAGTACTTC	CASSPTVDYYEQYF
TRBJ1-2	TRBV5-1	TRBD1	once	TGCGCCAGCAGCCCTGATGGACAGGGGAACTATGGCTACACCTTC	CASSPDGQGNYGYTF
TRBJ2-5	TRBV11-3	TRBD2	few	TGTGCCAGCAGCTACAACAGCGGGGGGCATGAGACCCAGTACTTC	CASSYNSGGHETQYF
TRBJ1-4	TRBV30	-	-	TGTGCCTGGACGGTAGGGGAGAGTGGCGAAAAACTGTTTTTT	CAWTVGESGEKLFF
TRBJ1-5	TRBV6-4	TRBD1	few	TGTGCCAGCAGTTACGGGGACAGTAAAGAGCCCCAGCATTTT	CASSYGDSKEPQHF
TRBJ2-2	TRBV11-3	TRBD2	few	TGTGCCAGCAACGTGGGTCTAGCGGCCGGTCACACCGGGGAGCTGTTTTTT	CASNVGLAAGHTGELFF
TRBJ1-1	TRBV11-3	-	few	TGTGCCAGCAGCTTACCCGGACAGTCGAACACTGAAGCTTTCTTT	CASSLPGQSNTEAFF
TRBJ2-7	TRBV18	TRBD1	once	TGTGCCAGCTCACCACGGACAGGGGACCTCGGTAGCGAGCAGTACTTC	CASSPRTGDLGSEQYF
TRBJ2-7	TRBV6-8	-	-	TGTGCCAGCAGTTATTCGCCCCTCCACTACGAGCAGTACTTC	CASSYSPLHYEQYF
TRBJ1-1	TRBV5-1	-	-	TGCGCCAGCAGCTTGGACAGTCAGAACACTGAAGCTTTCTTT	CASSLDSQNTEAFF
TRBJ2-7	TRBV11-1	-	few	TGTGCCAGCAGCTTAGGGGTCTACAGGATTGGGGACGAGCAGTACTTC	CASSLGVYRIGDEQYF
TRBJ1-4	TRBV5-1	TRBD1	-	TGCGCCAGCAGCAAGGGGGACAGTAATGAAAAACTGTTTTTT	CASSKGDSNEKLFF
TRBJ2-3	TRBV14	TRBD2	-	TGTGCCAGCAGACCGATAGCGGGGGGAAGTGGAGATACGCAGTATTTT	CASRPIAGGSGDTQYF
TRBJ2-1	TRBV18	TRBD2	-	TGTGCCAGCTCACCCCTTAGCGGGAGGGCCAGGATTGAGCAGTTCTTC	CASSPLSGRARIEQFF
TRBJ2-7	TRBV4-1	-	few	TGCGCCAGCAGCCAAGAGGGCAGGGAACACGAGCAGTACTTC	CASSQEGREHEQYF
TRBJ2-5	TRBV11-3	TRBD1	-	TGTGCCAGCAGCTCCCCGGGACAGCAAGAGACCCAGTACTTC	CASSSPGQQETQYF
TRBJ1-1	TRBV11-3	-	few	TGTGCCAGCAGCTTGGACCCCGGGAGGGACGCTGAAGCTTTCTTT	CASSLDPGRDAEAFF
TRBJ2-5	TRBV9	-	-	TGTGCCAGCAGTGGAGGGAAAGAGACCCAGTACTTC	CASSGGKETQYF
TRBJ2-7	TRBV19	-	-	TGTGCCAGTAGTAGAGGGCCCAACTACGAGCAGTACTTC	CASSRGPNYEQYF
TRBJ2-1	TRBV11-3	-	-	TGTGCCAGCAGCTTATCCTTAGTCTACAATGAGCAGTTCTTC	CASSLSLVYNEQFF